This TCR beta chain was observed in a study of cytomegalovirus exposure and HLA in healthy donors. The PCR contained 60 Vbeta and 13 Jbeta primers. TCRdb's copy holds only in-frame clones and misses some; the assay was immunoSEQ multiplex PCR. Here the sample spans 110,000 to 150,000 clones, about 74% being singletons. CDR1 and CDR2 from the germline V gene are WNHNN and SYGVQD (reference sequence). V was pared by 6 bases and J by 1 base, with 6 bases of the junction left unmatched. The CDR3 has 15 amino acids. Specimen: PBMCs. The TCR originated in a woman aged 40 to 55 in good health and CMV-seronegative. The chain joins TRBV10-1 to TRBJ1-1; TRBD1 aligns across 9 bases. CDR3 sequence (DNA): TGCGCCAGCAGCCCGGGACAGGGATGGAACACTGAAGCTTTCTTT. This encodes CASSPGQGWNTEAFF.